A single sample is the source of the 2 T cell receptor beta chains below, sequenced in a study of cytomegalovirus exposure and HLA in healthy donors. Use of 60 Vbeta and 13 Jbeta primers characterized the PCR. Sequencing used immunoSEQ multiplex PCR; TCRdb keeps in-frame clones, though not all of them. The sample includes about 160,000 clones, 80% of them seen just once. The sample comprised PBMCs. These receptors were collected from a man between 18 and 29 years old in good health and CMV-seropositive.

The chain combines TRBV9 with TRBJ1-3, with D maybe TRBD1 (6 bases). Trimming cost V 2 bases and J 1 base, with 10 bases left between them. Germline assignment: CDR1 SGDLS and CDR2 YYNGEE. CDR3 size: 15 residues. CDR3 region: CASSVSRGSGNTIYF. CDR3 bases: TGTGCCAGCAGCGTGAGCAGGGGTTCTGGAAACACCATATATTTT.

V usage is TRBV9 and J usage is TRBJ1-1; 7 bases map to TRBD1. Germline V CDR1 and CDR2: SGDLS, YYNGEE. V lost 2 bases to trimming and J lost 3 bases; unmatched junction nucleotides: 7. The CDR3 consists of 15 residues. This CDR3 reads CASSVETGSDTEAFF. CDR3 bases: TGTGCCAGCAGCGTTGAGACAGGGTCGGACACTGAAGCTTTCTTT.